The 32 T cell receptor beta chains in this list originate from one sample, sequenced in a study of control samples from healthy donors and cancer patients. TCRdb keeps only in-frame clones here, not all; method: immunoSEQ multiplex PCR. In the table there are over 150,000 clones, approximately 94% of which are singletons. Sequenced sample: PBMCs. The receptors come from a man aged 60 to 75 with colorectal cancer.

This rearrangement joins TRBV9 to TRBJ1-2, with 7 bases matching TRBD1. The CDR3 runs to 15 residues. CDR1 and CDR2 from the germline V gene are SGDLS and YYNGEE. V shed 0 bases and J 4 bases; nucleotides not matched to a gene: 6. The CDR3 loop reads CASSVGDSPVYGYTF. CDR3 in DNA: TGTGCCAGCAGCGTAGGGGACAGCCCAGTCTATGGCTACACCTTC.

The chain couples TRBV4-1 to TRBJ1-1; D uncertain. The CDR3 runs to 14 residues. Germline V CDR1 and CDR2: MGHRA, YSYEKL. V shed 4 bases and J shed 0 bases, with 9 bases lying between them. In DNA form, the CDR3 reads TGCGCCAGCAGCCCCGGAGGAGTGAACACTGAAGCTTTCTTT. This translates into CASSPGGVNTEAFF.

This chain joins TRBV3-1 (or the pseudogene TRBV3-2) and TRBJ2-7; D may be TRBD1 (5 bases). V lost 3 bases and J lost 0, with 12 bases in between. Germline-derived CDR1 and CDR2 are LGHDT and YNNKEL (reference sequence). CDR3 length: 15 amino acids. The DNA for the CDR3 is TGTGCCAGCAGCCACGTACAGGTGCCCTCCTACGAGCAGTACTTC. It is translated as CASSHVQVPSYEQYF.

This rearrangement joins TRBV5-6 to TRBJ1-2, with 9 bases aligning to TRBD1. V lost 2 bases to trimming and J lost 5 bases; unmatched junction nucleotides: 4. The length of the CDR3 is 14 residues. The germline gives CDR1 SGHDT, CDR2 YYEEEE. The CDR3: CASSFRDRVYGYTF. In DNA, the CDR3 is TGTGCCAGCAGCTTCCGGGACAGGGTTTATGGCTACACCTTC.

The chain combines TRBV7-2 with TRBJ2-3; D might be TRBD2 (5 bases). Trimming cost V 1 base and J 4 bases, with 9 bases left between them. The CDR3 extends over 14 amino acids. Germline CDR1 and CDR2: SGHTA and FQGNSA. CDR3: CASSLERAPDTQYF. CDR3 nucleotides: TGTGCCAGCAGCTTAGAGAGGGCCCCAGATACGCAGTATTTT.

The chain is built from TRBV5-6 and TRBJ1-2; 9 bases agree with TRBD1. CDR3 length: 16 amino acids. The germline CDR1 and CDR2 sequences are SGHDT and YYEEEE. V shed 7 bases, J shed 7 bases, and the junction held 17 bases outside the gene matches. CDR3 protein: CASGQPRDRDGSGYTF. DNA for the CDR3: TGTGCCAGCGGTCAGCCTCGGGACAGGGATGGTAGTGGCTACACCTTC.

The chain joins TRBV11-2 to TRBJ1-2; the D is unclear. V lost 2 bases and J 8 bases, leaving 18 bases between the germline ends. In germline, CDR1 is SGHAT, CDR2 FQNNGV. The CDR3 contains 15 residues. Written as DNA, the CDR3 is TGTGCCAGCAGCTTAACAAACTCTCCTGGTCGGGGCTACACCTTC. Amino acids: CASSLTNSPGRGYTF.

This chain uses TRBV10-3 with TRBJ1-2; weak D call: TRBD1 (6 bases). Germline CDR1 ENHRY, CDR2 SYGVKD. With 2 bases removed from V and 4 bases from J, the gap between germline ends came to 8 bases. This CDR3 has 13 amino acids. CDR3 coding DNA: TGTGCCATCAGTGAGGAAGGGGGCTATGGCTACACCTTC. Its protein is CAISEEGGYGYTF.

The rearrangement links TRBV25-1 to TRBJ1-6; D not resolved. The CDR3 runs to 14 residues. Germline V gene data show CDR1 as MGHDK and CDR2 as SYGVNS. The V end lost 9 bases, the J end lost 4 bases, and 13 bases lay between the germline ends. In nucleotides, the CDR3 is TGTGCCAGTTCCCCTCGATCTTATAATTCACCCCTCCACTTT. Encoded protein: CASSPRSYNSPLHF.

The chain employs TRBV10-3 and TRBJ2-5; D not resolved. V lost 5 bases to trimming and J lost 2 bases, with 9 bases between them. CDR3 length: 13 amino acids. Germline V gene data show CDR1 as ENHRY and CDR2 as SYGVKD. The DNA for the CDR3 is TGTGCCATCAGTCCACAACCTCAAGAGACCCAGTACTTC. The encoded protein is CAISPQPQETQYF.

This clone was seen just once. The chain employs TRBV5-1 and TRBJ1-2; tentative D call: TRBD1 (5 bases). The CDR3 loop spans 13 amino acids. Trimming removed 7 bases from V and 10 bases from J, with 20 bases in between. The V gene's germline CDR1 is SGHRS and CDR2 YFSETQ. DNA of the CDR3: TGCGCCAGCCGAACCGGGCCACCGGGGGACTACACCTTC. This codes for CASRTGPPGDYTF.

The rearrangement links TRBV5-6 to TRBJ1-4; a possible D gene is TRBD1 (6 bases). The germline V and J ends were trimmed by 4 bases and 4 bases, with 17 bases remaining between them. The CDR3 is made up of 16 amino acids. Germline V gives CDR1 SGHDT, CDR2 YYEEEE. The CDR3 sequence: CASSPQGGQGNEKLFF. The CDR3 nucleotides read TGTGCCAGCAGCCCTCAAGGGGGGCAGGGTAATGAAAAACTGTTTTTT. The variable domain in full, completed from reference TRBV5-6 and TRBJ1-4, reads DAGVTQSPTHLIKTRGQQVTLRCSPKSGHDTVSWYQQALGQGPQFIFQYYEEEERQRGNFPDRFSGHQFPNYSSELNVNALLLGDSALYLCASSPQGGQGNEKLFFGSGTQLSVL.

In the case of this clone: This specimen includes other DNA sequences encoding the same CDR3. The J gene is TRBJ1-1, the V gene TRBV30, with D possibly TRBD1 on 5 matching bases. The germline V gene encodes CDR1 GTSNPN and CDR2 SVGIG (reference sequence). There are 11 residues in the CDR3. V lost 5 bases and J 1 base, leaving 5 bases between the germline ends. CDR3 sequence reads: CAWGGNTEAFF. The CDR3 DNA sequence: TGTGCCTGGGGGGGGAACACTGAAGCTTTCTTT.

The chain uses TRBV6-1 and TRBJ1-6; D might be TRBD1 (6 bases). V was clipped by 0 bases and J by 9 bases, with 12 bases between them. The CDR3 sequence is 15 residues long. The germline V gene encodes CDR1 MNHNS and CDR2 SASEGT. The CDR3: CASSEASIGGSPLHF. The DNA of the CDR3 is TGTGCCAGCAGTGAAGCTTCCATAGGGGGTTCACCCCTCCACTTT.

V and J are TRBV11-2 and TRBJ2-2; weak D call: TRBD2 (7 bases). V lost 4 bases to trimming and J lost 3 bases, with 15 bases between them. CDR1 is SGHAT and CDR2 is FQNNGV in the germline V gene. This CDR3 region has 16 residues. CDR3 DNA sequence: TGTGCCAGCAGCTACGAGGGGGGGTCGGACACCGGGGAGCTGTTTTTT. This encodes CASSYEGGSDTGELFF.

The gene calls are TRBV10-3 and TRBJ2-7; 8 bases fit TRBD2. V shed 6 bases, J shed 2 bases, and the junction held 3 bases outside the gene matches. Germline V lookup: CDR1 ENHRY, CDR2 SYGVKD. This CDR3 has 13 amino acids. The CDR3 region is CAIRDGGAYEQYF. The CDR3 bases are TGTGCCATCAGAGACGGGGGGGCCTACGAGCAGTACTTC.

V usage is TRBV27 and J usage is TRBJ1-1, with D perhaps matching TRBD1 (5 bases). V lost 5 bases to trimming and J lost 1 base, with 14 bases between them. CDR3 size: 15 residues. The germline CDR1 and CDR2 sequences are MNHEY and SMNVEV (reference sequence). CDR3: CASSLLGRENTEAFF. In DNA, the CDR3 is TGTGCCAGCAGTCTACTGGGACGGGAGAACACTGAAGCTTTCTTT.

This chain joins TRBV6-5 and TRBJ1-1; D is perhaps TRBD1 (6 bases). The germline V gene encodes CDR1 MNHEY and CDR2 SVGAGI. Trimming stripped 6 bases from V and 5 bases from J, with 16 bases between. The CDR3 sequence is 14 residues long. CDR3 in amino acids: CASRVQGINTEAFF. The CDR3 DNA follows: TGTGCCAGCAGGGTACAGGGCATAAATACTGAAGCTTTCTTT.

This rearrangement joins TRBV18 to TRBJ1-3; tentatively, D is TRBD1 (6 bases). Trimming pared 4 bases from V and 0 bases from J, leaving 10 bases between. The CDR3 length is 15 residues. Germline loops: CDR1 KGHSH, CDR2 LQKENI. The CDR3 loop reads CASSQDRNSGNTIYF. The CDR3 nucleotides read TGTGCCAGCTCACAAGACAGGAACTCTGGAAACACCATATATTTT.

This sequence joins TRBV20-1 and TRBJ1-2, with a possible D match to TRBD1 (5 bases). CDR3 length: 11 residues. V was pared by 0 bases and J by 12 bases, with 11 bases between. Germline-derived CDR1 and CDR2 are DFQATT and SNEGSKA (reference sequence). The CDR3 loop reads CSARDSGINTF. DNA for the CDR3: TGCAGTGCTAGAGATTCAGGGATCAACACCTTC.

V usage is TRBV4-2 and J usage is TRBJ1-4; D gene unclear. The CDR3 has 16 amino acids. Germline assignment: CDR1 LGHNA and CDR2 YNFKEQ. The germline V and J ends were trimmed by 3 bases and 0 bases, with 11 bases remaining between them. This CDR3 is CASSHARGSTNEKLFF. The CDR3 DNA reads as TGTGCCAGCAGCCATGCACGAGGATCAACTAATGAAAAACTGTTTTTT.

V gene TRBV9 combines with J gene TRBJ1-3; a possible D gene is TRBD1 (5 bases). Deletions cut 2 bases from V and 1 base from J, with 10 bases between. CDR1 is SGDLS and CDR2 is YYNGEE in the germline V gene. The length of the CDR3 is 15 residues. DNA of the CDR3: TGTGCCAGCAGCGTTTGGGGGGAATCTGGAAACACCATATATTTT. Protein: CASSVWGESGNTIYF.

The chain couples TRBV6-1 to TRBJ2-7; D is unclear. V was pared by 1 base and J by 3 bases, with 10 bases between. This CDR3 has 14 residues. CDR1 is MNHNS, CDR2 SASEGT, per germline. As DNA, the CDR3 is TGTGCCAGCAGTGAAGGCCCGGTCCTCTACGAGCAGTACTTC. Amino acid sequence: CASSEGPVLYEQYF.

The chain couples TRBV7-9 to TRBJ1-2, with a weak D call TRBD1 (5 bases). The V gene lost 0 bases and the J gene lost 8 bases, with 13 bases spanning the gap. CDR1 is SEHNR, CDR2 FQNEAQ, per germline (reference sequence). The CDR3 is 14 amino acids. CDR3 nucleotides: TGTGCCAGCAGCTTAGCGGGGCCCGGGTTGGGCTACACCTTC. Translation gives CASSLAGPGLGYTF.

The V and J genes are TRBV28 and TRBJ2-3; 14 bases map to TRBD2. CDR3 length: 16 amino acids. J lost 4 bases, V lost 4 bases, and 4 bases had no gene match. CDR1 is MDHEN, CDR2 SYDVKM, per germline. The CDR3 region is CASSYGLAGGPDTQYF. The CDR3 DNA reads TGTGCCAGCAGTTACGGACTAGCGGGGGGCCCAGATACGCAGTATTTT.

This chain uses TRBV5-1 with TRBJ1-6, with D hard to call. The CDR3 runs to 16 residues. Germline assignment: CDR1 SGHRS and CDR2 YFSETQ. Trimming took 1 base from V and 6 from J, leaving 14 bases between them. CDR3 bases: TGCGCCAGCAGCTTGTCGCAGCTCCAATTTAATTCACCCCTCCACTTT. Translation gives CASSLSQLQFNSPLHF.

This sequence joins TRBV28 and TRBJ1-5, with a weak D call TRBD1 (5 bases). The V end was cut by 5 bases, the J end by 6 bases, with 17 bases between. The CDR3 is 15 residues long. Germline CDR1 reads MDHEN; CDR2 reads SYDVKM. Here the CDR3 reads CASSLTVRVGQPQHF. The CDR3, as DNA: TGTGCCAGCAGTCTAACGGTCAGGGTGGGTCAGCCCCAGCATTTT.

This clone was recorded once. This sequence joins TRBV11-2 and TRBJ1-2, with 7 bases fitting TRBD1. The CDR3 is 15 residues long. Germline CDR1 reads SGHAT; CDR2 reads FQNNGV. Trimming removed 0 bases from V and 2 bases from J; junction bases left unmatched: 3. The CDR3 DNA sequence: TGTGCCAGCAGCTTAGAAGGAGGGGGCAACTATGGCTACACCTTC. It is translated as CASSLEGGGNYGYTF.

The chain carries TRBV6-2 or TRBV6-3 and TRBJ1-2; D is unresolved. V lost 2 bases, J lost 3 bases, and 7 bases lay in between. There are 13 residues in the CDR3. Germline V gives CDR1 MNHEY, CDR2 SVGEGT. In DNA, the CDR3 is TGTGCCAGCAGTTACCGGAGGGACTATGGCTACACCTTC. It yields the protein CASSYRRDYGYTF.

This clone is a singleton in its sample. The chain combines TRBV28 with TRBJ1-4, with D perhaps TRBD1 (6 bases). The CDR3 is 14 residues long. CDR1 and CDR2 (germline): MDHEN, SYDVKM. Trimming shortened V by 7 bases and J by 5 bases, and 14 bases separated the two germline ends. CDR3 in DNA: TGTGCCAGCACCTCGGGAAGGGGGAATGAAAAACTGTTTTTT. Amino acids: CASTSGRGNEKLFF.

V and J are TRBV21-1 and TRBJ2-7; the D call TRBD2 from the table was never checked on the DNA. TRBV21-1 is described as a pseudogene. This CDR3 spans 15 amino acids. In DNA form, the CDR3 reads TGTGCCAGCAGCCTACCTGGGCGGGGTCGAGACGAGCAGTACTTC. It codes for CASSLPGRGRDEQYF.

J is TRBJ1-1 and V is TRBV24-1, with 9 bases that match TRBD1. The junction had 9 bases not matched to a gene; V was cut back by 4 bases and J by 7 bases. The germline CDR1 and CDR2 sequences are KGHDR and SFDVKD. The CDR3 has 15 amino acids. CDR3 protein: CATSDQGQGPDEAFF. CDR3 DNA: TGTGCCACCAGTGACCAGGGACAGGGTCCTGATGAAGCTTTCTTT.